This T cell receptor (beta chain) stems from a study of blood T cell repertoires in COVID-19. About the study: PBMCs, B-cell-depleted T cells, or T cells provided the cDNA or gDNA that made up the material.

In the authors' methods: Estimation of nucleated cell counts relied on the amplification of reference gene primers. Profiling relied on immunoSEQ multiplex PCR, and the TCRdb table lists in-frame clones only, not all of them. V and J calls and clone size are as listed in that table; D and trimming were resolved from the DNA. There are 150,000 to 200,000 clones in the sample; around 81% occur only once, and approximately 9.9% lies in the top ten. This clone has just a few counts. Trimming at V came to 0 bases and at J to 2 bases, leaving 3 bases not matched to a gene. The CDR3 sequence is 15 residues long. Germline values: CDR1 SGHRS, CDR2 YFSETQ.

The origin of this receptor is a man aged 60-69 years with active or convalescent COVID-19. Sequencing used peripheral blood. J is TRBJ2-7 and V is TRBV5-1, with 9 bases aligning to TRBD1. The CDR3 reads CASSLDGTGPYEQYF. CDR3 nucleotide sequence: TGCGCCAGCAGCTTGGACGGGACAGGGCCCTACGAGCAGTACTTC.